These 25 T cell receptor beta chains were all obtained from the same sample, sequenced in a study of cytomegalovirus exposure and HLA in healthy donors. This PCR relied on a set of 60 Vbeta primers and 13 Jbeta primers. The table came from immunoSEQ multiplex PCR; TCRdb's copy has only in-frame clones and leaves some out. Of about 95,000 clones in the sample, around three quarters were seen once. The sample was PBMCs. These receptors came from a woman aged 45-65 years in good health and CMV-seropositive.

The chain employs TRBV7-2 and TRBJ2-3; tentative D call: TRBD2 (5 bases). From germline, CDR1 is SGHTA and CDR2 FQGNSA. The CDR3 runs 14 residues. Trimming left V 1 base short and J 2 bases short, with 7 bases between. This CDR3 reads CASSLERSTDTQYF. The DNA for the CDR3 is TGTGCCAGCAGCTTAGAGCGGTCCACAGATACGCAGTATTTT.

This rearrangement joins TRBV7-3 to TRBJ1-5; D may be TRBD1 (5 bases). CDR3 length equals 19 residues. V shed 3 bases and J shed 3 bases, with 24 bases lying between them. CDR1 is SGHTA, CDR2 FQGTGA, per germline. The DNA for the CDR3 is TGTGCCAGCAGCTTGCTAATATTGGGCAGCGGGGCTTCCAATCAGCCCCAGCATTTT. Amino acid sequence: CASSLLILGSGASNQPQHF.

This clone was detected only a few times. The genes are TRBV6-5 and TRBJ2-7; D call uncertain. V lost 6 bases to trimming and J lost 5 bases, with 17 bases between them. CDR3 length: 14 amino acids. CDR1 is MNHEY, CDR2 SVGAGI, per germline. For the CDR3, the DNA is TGTGCCAGCAGCCAAGACTTCTTTGGCGACGAGCAGTACTTC. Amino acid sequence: CASSQDFFGDEQYF.

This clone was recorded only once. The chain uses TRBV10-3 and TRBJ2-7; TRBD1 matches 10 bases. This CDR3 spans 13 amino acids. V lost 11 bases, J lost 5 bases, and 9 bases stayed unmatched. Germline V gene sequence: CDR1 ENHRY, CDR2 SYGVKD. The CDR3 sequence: CAVPGTGAHEQYF. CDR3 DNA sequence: TGTGCCGTCCCCGGGACAGGGGCCCACGAGCAGTACTTC.

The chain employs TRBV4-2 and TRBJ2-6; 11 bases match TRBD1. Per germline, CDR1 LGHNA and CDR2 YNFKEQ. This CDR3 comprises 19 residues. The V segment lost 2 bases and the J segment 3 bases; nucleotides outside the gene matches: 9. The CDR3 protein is CASSQRKGQGVSGANVLTF. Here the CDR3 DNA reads TGTGCCAGCAGCCAAAGGAAGGGACAGGGGGTAAGTGGGGCCAACGTCCTGACTTTC.

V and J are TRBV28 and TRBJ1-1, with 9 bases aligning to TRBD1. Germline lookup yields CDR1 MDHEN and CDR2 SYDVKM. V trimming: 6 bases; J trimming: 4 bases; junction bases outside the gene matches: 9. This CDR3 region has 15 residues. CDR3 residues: CASSIEQGAITEAFF. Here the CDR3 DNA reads TGTGCCAGCAGCATTGAACAGGGGGCGATCACTGAAGCTTTCTTT.

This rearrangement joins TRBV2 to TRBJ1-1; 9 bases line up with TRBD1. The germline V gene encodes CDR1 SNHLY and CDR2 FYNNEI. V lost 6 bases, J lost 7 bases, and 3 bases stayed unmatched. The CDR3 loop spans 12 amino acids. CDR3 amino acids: CASRGTGYEAFF. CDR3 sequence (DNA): TGTGCCAGCAGAGGGACAGGGTATGAAGCTTTCTTT.

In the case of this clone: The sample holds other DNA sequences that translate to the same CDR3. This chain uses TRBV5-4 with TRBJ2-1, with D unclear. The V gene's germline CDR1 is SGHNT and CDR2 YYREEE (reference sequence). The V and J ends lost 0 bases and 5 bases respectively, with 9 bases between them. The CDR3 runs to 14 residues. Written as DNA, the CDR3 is TGTGCCAGCAGCTTGGGGTTAGCCAACAATGAGCAGTTCTTC. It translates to CASSLGLANNEQFF.

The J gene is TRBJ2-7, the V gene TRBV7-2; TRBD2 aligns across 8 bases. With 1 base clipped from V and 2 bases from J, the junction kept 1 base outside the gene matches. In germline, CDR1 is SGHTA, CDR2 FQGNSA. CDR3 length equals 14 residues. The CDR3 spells CASSLELAAYEQYF. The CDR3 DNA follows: TGTGCCAGCAGCTTAGAACTAGCGGCCTACGAGCAGTACTTC.

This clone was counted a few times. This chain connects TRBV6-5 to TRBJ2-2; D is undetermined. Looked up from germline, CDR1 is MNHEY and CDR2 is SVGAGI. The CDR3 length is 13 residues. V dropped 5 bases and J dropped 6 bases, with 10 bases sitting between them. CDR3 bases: TGTGCCAGCAGTCGTCACGGAGCCGGGGAGCTGTTTTTT. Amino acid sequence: CASSRHGAGELFF.

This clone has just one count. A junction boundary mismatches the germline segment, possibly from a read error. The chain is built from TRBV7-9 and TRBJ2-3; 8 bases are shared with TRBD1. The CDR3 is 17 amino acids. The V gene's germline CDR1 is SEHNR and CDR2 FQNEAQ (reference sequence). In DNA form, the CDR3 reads TGTTCCAGCAGCCGGACGGCAGGGGGCCGGAGCACAGATACGCAGTATTTT. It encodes CSSSRTAGGRSTDTQYF. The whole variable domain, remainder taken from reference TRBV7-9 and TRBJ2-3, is DTGVSQNPRHKITKRGQNVTFRCDPISEHNRLYWYRQTLGQGPEFLTYFQNEAQLEKSRLLSDRFSAERPKGSFSTLEIQRTEQGDSAMYLCSSSRTAGGRSTDTQYFGPGTRLTVL.

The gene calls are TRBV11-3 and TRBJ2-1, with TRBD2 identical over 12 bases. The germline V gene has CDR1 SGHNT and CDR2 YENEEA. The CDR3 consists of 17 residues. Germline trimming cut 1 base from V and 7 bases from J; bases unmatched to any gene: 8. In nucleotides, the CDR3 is TGTGCCAGCAGCTTAGGGAGACTAGCGGGAGAGAGAAATGAGCAGTTCTTC. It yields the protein CASSLGRLAGERNEQFF.

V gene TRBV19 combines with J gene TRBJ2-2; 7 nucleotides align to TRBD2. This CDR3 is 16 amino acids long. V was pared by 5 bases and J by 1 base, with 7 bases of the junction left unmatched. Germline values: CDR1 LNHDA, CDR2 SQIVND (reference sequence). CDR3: CASSPQRDGNTGELFF. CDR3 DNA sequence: TGTGCCAGTAGTCCCCAGCGGGATGGGAACACCGGGGAGCTGTTTTTT.

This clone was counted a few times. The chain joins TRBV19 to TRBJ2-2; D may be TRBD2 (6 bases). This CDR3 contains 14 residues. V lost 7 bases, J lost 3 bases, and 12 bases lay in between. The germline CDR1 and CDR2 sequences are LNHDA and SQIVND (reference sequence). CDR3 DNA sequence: TGTGCCAGTAACCGGGACTTAGACACCGGGGAGCTGTTTTTT. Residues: CASNRDLDTGELFF.

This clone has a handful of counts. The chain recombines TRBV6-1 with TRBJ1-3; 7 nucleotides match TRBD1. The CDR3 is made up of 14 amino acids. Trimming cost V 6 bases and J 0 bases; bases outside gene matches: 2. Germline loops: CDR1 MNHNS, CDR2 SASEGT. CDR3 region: CASRTGSSGNTIYF. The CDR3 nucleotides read TGTGCCAGCAGGACAGGGAGCTCTGGAAACACCATATATTTT.

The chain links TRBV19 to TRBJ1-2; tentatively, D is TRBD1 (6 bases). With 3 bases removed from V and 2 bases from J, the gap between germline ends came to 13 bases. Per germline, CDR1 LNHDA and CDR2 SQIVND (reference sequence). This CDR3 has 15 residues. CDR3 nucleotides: TGTGCCAGTAGTATTCGACAGGACATCAACTATGGCTACACCTTC. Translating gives CASSIRQDINYGYTF.

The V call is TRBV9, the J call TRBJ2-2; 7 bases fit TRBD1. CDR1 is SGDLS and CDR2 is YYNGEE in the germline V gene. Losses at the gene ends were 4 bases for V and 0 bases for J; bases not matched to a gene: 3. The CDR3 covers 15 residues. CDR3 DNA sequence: TGTGCCAGCAGCCCCAGGGGGACGAACACCGGGGAGCTGTTTTTT. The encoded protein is CASSPRGTNTGELFF.

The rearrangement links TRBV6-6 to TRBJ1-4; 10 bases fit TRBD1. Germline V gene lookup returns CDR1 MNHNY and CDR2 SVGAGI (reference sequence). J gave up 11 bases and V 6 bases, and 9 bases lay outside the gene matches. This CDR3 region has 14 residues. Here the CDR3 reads CASRAGTGDWKLFF. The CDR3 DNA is TGTGCCAGCAGGGCCGGGACAGGGGATTGGAAACTGTTTTTT.

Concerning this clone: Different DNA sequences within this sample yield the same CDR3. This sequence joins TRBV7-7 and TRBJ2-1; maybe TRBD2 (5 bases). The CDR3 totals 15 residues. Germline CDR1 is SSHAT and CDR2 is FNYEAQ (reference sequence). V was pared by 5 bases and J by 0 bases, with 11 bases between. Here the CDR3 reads CASSRSSGSYNEQFF. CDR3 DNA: TGTGCCAGCAGCCGTTCCAGCGGCTCCTACAATGAGCAGTTCTTC.

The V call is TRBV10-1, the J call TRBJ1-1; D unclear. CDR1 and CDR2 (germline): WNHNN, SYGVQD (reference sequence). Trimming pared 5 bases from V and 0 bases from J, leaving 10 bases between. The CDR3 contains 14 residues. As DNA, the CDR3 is TGCGCCAGCAGTAGCGGAGGAATGAACACTGAAGCTTTCTTT. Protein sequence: CASSSGGMNTEAFF.

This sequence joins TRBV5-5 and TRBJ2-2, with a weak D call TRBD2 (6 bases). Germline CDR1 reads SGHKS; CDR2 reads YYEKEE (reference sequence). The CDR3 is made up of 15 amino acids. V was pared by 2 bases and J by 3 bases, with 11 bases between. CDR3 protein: CASSFTRGDTGELFF. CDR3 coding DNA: TGTGCCAGCAGCTTCACCCGCGGGGACACCGGGGAGCTGTTTTTT.

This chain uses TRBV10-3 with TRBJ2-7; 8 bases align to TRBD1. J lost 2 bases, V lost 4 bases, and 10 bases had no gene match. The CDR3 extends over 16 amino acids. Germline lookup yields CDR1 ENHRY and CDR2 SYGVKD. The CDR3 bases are TGTGCCATCAGTGTAGTTTTAGGACAGGGCCCCTACGAGCAGTACTTC. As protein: CAISVVLGQGPYEQYF.

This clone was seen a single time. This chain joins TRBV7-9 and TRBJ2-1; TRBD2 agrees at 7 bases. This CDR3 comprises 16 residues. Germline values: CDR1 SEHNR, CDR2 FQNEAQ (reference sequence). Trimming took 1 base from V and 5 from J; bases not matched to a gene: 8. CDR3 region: CASSLVGGTTNNEQFF. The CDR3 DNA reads TGTGCCAGCAGCTTAGTTGGTGGGACTACCAACAATGAGCAGTTCTTC.

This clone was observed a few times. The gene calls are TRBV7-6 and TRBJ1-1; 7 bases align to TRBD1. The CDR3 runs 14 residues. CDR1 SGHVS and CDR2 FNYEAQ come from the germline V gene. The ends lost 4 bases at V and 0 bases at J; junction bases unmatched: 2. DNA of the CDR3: TGTGCCAGCAGCTCTACAGGGGTGAACACTGAAGCTTTCTTT. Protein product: CASSSTGVNTEAFF.

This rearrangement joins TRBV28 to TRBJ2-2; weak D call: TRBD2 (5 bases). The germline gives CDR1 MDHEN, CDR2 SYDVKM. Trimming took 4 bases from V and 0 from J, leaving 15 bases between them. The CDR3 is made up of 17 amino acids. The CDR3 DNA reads TGTGCCAGCAGTTGGGGTAAAGGGAGATCGAACACCGGGGAGCTGTTTTTT. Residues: CASSWGKGRSNTGELFF.